Shown below are 10 T cell receptor beta chains from a single sample sequenced in a study of T-cell reconstitution after alpha-beta-depleted transplantation in children. Unique molecular identifiers tagged the TCRbeta library. TCRdb fed the PCR reads into MiXCR, producing one record per CDR3 protein. This sample has 330,000 or so distinct CDR3 sequences; about 9.5% occur once, and the top ten carry around 7.5%. This specimen consisted of PBMCs, obtained before TCRalphabeta/CD19-depleted stem cell transplant. The receptor source for this set is a boy in the first two years of life with acute myeloid leukemia, due to receive a stem cell transplant.

This clonotype was seen repeatedly, ten times or more. The rearrangement uses TRBV5-5 and TRBJ2-2; D is unclear. This CDR3 has 14 residues. The germline gives CDR1 SGHKS, CDR2 YYEKEE (reference sequence). Trimming took 5 bases from V and 2 from J, leaving 10 bases between them. DNA for the CDR3: TGTGCCAGCAGACAGACTCCCAACACCGGGGAGCTGTTTTTT. Encoded protein: CASRQTPNTGELFF.

This clonotype was picked up many times. This chain uses TRBV7-9 with TRBJ2-7, with 9 bases that match TRBD1. The CDR3 runs 16 residues. The germline V gene has CDR1 SEHNR and CDR2 FQNEAQ (reference sequence). Trimming took 5 bases from V and 3 from J; bases not matched to a gene: 11. CDR3 in amino acids: CASSDNRDRVYYEQYF. CDR3 coding DNA: TGTGCCAGCAGCGATAACCGGGACAGGGTATACTACGAGCAGTACTTC.

This clonotype appeared a single time. A much larger clonotype is one base distant, so this may be a read error. The rearrangement uses TRBV25-1 and TRBJ2-7; 7 positions agree with TRBD2. With 0 bases clipped from V and 4 bases from J, the junction kept 9 bases outside the gene matches. This CDR3 comprises 16 residues. Germline lookup yields CDR1 MGHDK and CDR2 SYGVNS. Written as DNA, the CDR3 is TGTGCCAGCAGTGAATATGGGCTAGCGGCAGTTTACGAGCAGTACTTC. Translated: CASSEYGLAAVYEQYF.

This clonotype was detected many times. The chain uses TRBV6-2 or TRBV6-3 and TRBJ2-7, with 11 bases matching TRBD2. The CDR3 spans 16 residues. The germline V gene encodes CDR1 MNHEY and CDR2 SVGEGT. The junction had 4 bases not matched to a gene; V was cut back by 2 bases and J by 1 base. For the CDR3, the DNA is TGTGCCAGCAGTTACCGCAGGACTAGCGGGTCCTACGAGCAGTACTTC. As protein: CASSYRRTSGSYEQYF.

The chain carries TRBV7-2 and TRBJ1-1; D may be TRBD1 (5 bases). The ends were cut back, 5 bases at V and 5 bases at J, with 15 bases in the middle. Germline-derived CDR1 and CDR2 are SGHTA and FQGNSA. CDR3 size: 14 residues. The CDR3 loop reads CASSRRGVGTEAFF. CDR3 DNA sequence: TGTGCCAGCAGCCGCCGAGGGGTGGGAACTGAAGCTTTCTTT.

This clonotype was seen at least ten times. This sequence joins TRBV12-3 or TRBV12-4 and TRBJ1-3; D gene unclear. V dropped 5 bases and J dropped 0 bases, with 8 bases sitting between them. The CDR3 has 14 residues. The CDR3 spells CASSGVNSGNTIYF. DNA for the CDR3: TGTGCCAGCAGTGGGGTGAACTCTGGAAACACCATATATTTT.

The table lists this clonotype with many counts. This sequence joins TRBV29-1 and TRBJ2-7; TRBD1 agrees at 8 bases. Germline V gene lookup returns CDR1 SQVTM and CDR2 ANQGSEA. V shed 4 bases, J shed 3 bases, and the junction held 8 bases outside the gene matches. CDR3 length: 14 amino acids. CDR3 DNA: TGCAGCGTTGCCCCGGGACAGGTTTTCTACGAGCAGTACTTC. This codes for CSVAPGQVFYEQYF.

This CDR3 is CASSTSGTNNQPQHF. The CDR3 region has the DNA TGCGCCAGCAGCACTTCCGGGACTAACAATCAGCCCCAGCATTTT. V gene TRBV5-1 combines with J gene TRBJ1-5; a weak D match, TRBD1 (5 bases). The V end lost 4 bases, the J end lost 3 bases, and 14 bases lay between the germline ends. The germline V gene has CDR1 SGHRS and CDR2 YFSETQ. This CDR3 is 15 amino acids long.

This clonotype has at least ten counts. This rearrangement joins TRBV24-1 to TRBJ2-1; the D gene is possibly TRBD2 (5 bases). The V end was cut by 7 bases, the J end by 10 bases, with 10 bases between. The CDR3 runs 11 residues. From germline, CDR1 is KGHDR and CDR2 SFDVKD. The CDR3 reads CATRDWNEQFF. CDR3 nucleotide sequence: TGTGCCACCAGGGACTGGAACGAGCAGTTCTTC.

The DNA of the CDR3 is TGTGCCAGCAGCCTCCGGACAGGCTACACAGATACGCAGTATTTT. Encoded protein: CASSLRTGYTDTQYF. This sequence joins TRBV6-1 and TRBJ2-3, with 7 nucleotides matching TRBD1. The CDR3 contains 15 residues. V gave up 6 bases and J gave up 2 bases; unmatched junction bases: 8. Germline values: CDR1 MNHNS, CDR2 SASEGT.